This is a list of T cell receptor beta chains from one sample in a study of shared clonotypes between healthy human individuals. Sequencing used immunoSEQ multiplex PCR; TCRdb keeps in-frame clones, though not all of them. Altogether 660,000 or so clones are present, approximately 96% being singletons, with the ten largest covering approximately 0.12%. The sample was naive CD8+ T cells sorted from blood. All receptors derive from a woman under 40 in good health. Each CDR3 is given with its conserved first and last residue. The order of the fields is J gene, clone size, D gene, V gene, CDR3 protein, CDR3 DNA. A D gene is named only where the DNA matches it firmly. Part of the rows lack a size; the others show once, few, many or a class for expanded clones.

TRBJ2-2 | NA | TRBD2 | TRBV28 | CASSFHRLANGELFF | TGTGCCAGCAGTTTTCACCGACTAGCGAACGGGGAGCTGTTTTTT
TRBJ2-1 | NA | TRBD1 | TRBV5-5 | CASSLGQGYNEQFF | TGTGCCAGCAGCCTTGGACAGGGCTACAATGAGCAGTTCTTC
TRBJ1-1 | NA | NA | TRBV28 | CASSLGGEGTEAFF | TGTGCCAGCAGTTTAGGGGGTGAAGGCACTGAAGCTTTCTTT
TRBJ2-3 | NA | NA | TRBV28 | CASSWAGDTDTQYF | TGTGCCAGCAGTTGGGCAGGCGACACAGATACGCAGTATTTT
TRBJ2-7 | NA | NA | TRBV5-6 | CASSGETYEQYF | TGTGCCAGCAGCGGCGAGACCTACGAGCAGTACTTC
TRBJ2-5 | NA | NA | TRBV2 | CASSPEGLFTGKETQYF | TGTGCCAGCAGTCCAGAAGGTTTATTTACGGGAAAAGAGACCCAGTACTTC
TRBJ1-5 | NA | TRBD1 | TRBV27 | CASSSWTGLGNQPQHF | TGTGCCAGCAGTTCATGGACAGGCCTTGGCAATCAGCCCCAGCATTTT
TRBJ2-6 | NA | NA | TRBV19 | CASSILGGANVLTF | TGTGCCAGTAGTATATTGGGTGGGGCCAACGTCCTGACTTTC
TRBJ2-7 | NA | NA | TRBV28 | CATPGWGDSYEQYF | TGTGCCACCCCGGGCTGGGGGGATTCCTACGAGCAGTACTTC
TRBJ2-1 | NA | TRBD2 | TRBV19 | CASSNRDYIYNEQFF | TGTGCCAGTAGTAACCGGGACTACATTTACAATGAGCAGTTCTTC
TRBJ2-4 | NA | TRBD1 | TRBV28 | CASSLQGAIKNIQYF | TGTGCCAGCAGTTTGCAGGGGGCCATCAAAAACATTCAGTACTTC
TRBJ1-1 | NA | TRBD1 | TRBV10-2 | CASSDGTVGFTEAFF | TGCGCCAGCAGTGATGGGACAGTAGGTTTTACTGAAGCTTTCTTT
TRBJ1-1 | NA | NA | TRBV12-5 | CASGLDGYTEAFF | TGTGCTAGTGGTTTGGACGGTTACACTGAAGCTTTCTTT
TRBJ1-1 | NA | NA | TRBV7-9 | CASSLGPSEAFF | TGTGCCAGCAGCTTAGGCCCCTCCGAAGCTTTCTTT
TRBJ2-7 | NA | NA | TRBV30 | CAWSDRALSYEQYF | TGTGCCTGGAGTGACAGGGCCCTCTCCTACGAGCAGTACTTC
TRBJ2-1 | NA | TRBD2 | TRBV11-1 | CASSQPGLAGYNEQFF | TGTGCCAGCAGCCAACCAGGACTAGCGGGTTACAATGAGCAGTTCTTC
TRBJ1-1 | NA | TRBD1 | TRBV28 | CASSDRETEAFF | TGTGCCAGCAGTGACAGGGAGACTGAAGCTTTCTTT
TRBJ2-1 | NA | TRBD2 | TRBV27 | CASSLSGGSSNEQFF | TGTGCCAGCAGTTTATCTGGCGGGAGCAGTAATGAGCAGTTCTTC
TRBJ2-3 | NA | TRBD1 | TRBV7-9 | CASSPRGRLDTQYF | TGTGCCAGCAGCCCCAGGGGGCGGTTAGATACGCAGTATTTT
TRBJ1-1 | NA | TRBD1 | TRBV5-1 | CASSVGQAMMNTEAFF | TGCGCCAGCAGCGTGGGACAGGCGATGATGAACACTGAAGCTTTCTTT
TRBJ1-5 | NA | TRBD1 | TRBV15 | CATSTTRQGDNQPQHF | TGTGCCACCAGCACAACGAGACAGGGGGACAATCAGCCCCAGCATTTT
TRBJ2-5 | NA | TRBD1 | TRBV7-9 | CASLGQQETQYF | TGTGCCAGCCTGGGACAGCAAGAGACCCAGTACTTC
TRBJ2-3 | NA | NA | TRBV30 | CAWSGFWTSTDTQYF | TGTGCCTGGAGTGGATTCTGGACTAGCACAGATACGCAGTATTTT
TRBJ2-7 | NA | TRBD1 | TRBV19 | CASSPSTGADYEQYF | TGTGCCAGTAGTCCTTCGACAGGGGCGGACTACGAGCAGTACTTC
TRBJ1-1 | NA | NA | TRBV10-3 | CANTKEFTEAFF | TGTGCCAACACGAAAGAGTTTACTGAAGCTTTCTTT
TRBJ1-1 | NA | NA | TRBV7-9 | CASSLDTTEAFF | TGTGCCAGCAGCCTGGACACCACTGAAGCTTTCTTT
TRBJ2-1 | NA | NA | TRBV11-2 | CASSPKGVNNEQFF | TGTGCCAGCAGCCCCAAAGGGGTGAACAATGAGCAGTTCTTC
TRBJ2-7 | NA | NA | TRBV28 | CASNIGTISAEQYF | TGTGCCAGCAACATCGGGACCATCTCCGCCGAGCAGTACTTC
TRBJ2-7 | NA | NA | TRBV19 | CASSDTYEQYF | TGTGCTAGTTCCGATACTTACGAGCAGTACTTC
TRBJ1-3 | NA | TRBD1 | TRBV28 | CASSATGQFSGNTIYF | TGTGCCAGCAGTGCGACAGGGCAATTCTCTGGAAACACCATATATTTT
TRBJ1-5 | NA | TRBD1 | TRBV28 | CASKGEGRGINQPQHF | TGTGCCAGCAAAGGGGAGGGCAGGGGGATCAATCAGCCCCAGCATTTT
TRBJ2-7 | NA | NA | TRBV5-1 | CASTGHLESYEQYF | TGCGCCAGCACGGGACACTTAGAATCCTACGAGCAGTACTTC
TRBJ1-2 | once | NA | TRBV29-1 | CSVEDGETRDGYTF | TGCAGCGTTGAAGATGGTGAGACAAGGGATGGCTACACCTTC
TRBJ2-5 | NA | TRBD2 | TRBV19 | CASSILAGALETQYF | TGTGCCAGTAGTATCTTAGCGGGAGCGTTAGAGACCCAGTACTTC
TRBJ1-2 | NA | TRBD1 | TRBV7-9 | CASSLRGQEHYGYTF | TGTGCCAGCAGCTTAAGGGGACAGGAACACTATGGCTACACCTTC
TRBJ2-7 | NA | TRBD1 | TRBV5-6 | CASSLGLETGGAEQYF | TGTGCCAGCAGCTTGGGGTTGGAGACAGGGGGGGCCGAGCAGTACTTC
TRBJ1-2 | NA | NA | TRBV5-1 | CASSAPRDGANYGYTF | TGCGCCAGCAGCGCGCCGCGGGACGGAGCTAACTATGGCTACACCTTC
TRBJ1-1 | NA | TRBD1 | TRBV19 | CASSPGQGIVAEAFF | TGTGCCAGTAGTCCCGGACAGGGTATTGTCGCTGAAGCTTTCTTT